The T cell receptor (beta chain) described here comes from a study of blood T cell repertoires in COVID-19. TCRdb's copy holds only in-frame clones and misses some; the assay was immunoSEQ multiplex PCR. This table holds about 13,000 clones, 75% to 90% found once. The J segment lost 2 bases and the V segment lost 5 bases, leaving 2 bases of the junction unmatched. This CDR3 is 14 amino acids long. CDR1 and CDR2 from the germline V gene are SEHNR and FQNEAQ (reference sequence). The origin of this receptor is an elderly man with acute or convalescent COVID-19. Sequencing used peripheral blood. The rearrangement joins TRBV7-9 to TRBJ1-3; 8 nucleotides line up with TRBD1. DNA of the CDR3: TGTGCCAGCAGCCCGACAGGGGCTGGAAACACCATATATTTT. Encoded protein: CASSPTGAGNTIYF.